This T cell receptor beta chain was recorded in a study of a mutant IDH1 vaccine in newly diagnosed glioma. Time point reported: week 23, last vaccination. Mutant IDH1 20-mer peptide, at 300 ug, made up each vaccine dose, with topical imiquimod. The germline CDR1 and CDR2 sequences are MNHEY and SVGAGI. The CDR3 length is 15 residues. V dropped 0 bases and J dropped 0 bases, with 8 bases sitting between them. Concerning this clone itself: The antigen is not known.

The table came from immunoSEQ multiplex PCR; TCRdb's copy has only in-frame clones and leaves some out. The data hold about 55,000 clones, with over 70% observed a single time. The sequence was obtained from a man aged 35 to 55 with glioma. The starting material was PBMCs, obtained from a glioma patient whose treatment included an IDH1 peptide vaccine. V gene TRBV6-5 combines with J gene TRBJ1-1, with unresolved D. CDR3: CASSYSRVLNTEAFF. CDR3 nucleotides: TGTGCCAGCAGTTACTCGAGGGTGCTGAACACTGAAGCTTTCTTT.